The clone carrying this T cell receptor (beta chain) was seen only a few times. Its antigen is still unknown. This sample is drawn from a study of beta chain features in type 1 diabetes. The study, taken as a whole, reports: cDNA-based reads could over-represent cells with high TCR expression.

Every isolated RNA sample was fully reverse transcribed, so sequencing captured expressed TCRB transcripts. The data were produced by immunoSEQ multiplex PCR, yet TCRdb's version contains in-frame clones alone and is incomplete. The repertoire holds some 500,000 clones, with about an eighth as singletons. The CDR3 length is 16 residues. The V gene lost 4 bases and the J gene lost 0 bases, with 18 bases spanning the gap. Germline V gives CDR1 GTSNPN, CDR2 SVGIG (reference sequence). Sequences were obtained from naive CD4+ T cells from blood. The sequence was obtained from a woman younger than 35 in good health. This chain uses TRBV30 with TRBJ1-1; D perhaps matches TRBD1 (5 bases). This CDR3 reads CAWTSIVRALNTEAFF. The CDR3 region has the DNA TGTGCCTGGACATCCATTGTCAGGGCATTGAACACTGAAGCTTTCTTT.